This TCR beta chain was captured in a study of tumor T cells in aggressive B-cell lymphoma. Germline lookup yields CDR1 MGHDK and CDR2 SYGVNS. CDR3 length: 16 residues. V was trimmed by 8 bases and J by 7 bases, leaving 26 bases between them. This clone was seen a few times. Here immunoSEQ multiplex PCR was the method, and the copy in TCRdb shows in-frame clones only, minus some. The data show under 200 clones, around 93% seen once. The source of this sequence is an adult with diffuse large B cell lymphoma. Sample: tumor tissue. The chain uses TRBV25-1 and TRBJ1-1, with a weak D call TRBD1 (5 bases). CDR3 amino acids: CASGEVGGVTRFEAFF. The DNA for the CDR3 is TGTGCCAGCGGGGAGGTGGGGGGGGTCACCCGATTTGAAGCTTTCTTT.